The T cell receptor beta chain described here comes from a study of shared clonotypes between healthy human individuals. Study context: Each donor's CD8 memory used one plate, CD8 naive two, each CD4 subset three.

Trimming stripped 1 base from V and 2 bases from J, with 7 bases between. The CDR3 length is 15 residues. Per the germline V gene, CDR1 is SGDLS and CDR2 is YYNGEE. Naive CD8 cells were CD45RO-negative, positively selected for CCR7, excluding terminally differentiated effector memory CD45RA+ cells. Donors, without exception, were Caucasian adults residing in Nashville, Tennessee. Overall study findings and caveats: For sorted subsets, rarefaction showed incomplete sequencing despite large depth. The study drew on few donors, limiting represented genetic and exposure-history diversity.

TCRdb's copy holds only in-frame clones and misses some; the assay was immunoSEQ multiplex PCR. The sample carries around 1,900,000 clones, roughly 95% recorded once. As to this clone: The antigen is unknown.

Sequenced sample: naive CD8+ T cells from PBMCs. The genes are TRBV9 and TRBJ2-6; D is unclear. This receptor was identified in a man younger than 35 in good health. Some clones in this sample may be carry-over from other donors' samples. The CDR3 reads CASSVQRAGANVLTF. In nucleotides, the CDR3 is TGTGCCAGCAGCGTACAAAGGGCTGGGGCCAACGTCCTGACTTTC.